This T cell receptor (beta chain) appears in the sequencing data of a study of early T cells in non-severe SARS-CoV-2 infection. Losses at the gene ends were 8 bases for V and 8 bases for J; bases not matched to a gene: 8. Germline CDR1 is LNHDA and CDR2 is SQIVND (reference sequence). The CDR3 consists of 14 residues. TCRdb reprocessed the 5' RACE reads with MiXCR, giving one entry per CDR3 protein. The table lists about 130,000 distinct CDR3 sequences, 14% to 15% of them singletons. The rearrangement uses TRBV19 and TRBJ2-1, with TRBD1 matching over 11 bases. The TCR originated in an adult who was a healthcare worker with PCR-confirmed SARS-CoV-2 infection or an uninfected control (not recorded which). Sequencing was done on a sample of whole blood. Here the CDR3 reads CASSRTGGFDEQFF. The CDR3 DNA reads TGTGCCAGTTCCCGGACAGGGGGCTTCGATGAGCAGTTCTTC.